These 25 T cell receptor beta chains came from one sample sequenced in a study of CD8+CD57+ T cells in acquired aplastic anemia. Genomic DNA acted as the template from which TCR beta VDJ combination and CDR3 sequence profiling were carried out. TCRdb used MiXCR to reprocess the reads, holding one entry per CDR3 protein. The repertoire holds fewer than 85,000 distinct CDR3 sequences, with roughly 72% as singletons. For sequencing, patients were chosen who had shown expansion of CD8+CD57+ cells by flow cytometry. The sequenced sample consisted of sorted CD4+, CD8+, or CD8+CD57+ T cells (not recorded which) from PBMCs. The receptors shown here come from a human donor with aplastic anemia.

This sequence joins TRBV20-1 and TRBJ1-1; D is ambiguous. The CDR3 runs 15 residues. Germline CDR1 and CDR2: DFQATT and SNEGSKA (reference sequence). Trimming stripped 6 bases from V and 1 base from J, with 18 bases between. This chain's CDR3 is CSALKVGGKNTEAFF. The CDR3 coding sequence is TGCAGTGCACTAAAGGTAGGAGGCAAGAACACTGAAGCTTTCTTT.

The V call is TRBV2, the J call TRBJ1-6; D remains ambiguous. The CDR3 has 12 residues. CDR1 and CDR2 from the germline V gene are SNHLY and FYNNEI. CDR3 bases: TGTGCATGTCAGGTCTTTAATTCACCCCTCCACTTT. Its translation is CACQVFNSPLHF.

The chain recombines TRBV2 with TRBJ2-1, with D perhaps TRBD1 (7 bases). CDR3 length equals 15 residues. Deletions cut 5 bases from V and 2 bases from J, with 13 bases between. CDR1 is SNHLY and CDR2 is FYNNEI in the germline V gene. The CDR3 coding sequence is TGTGCCAGCAGTTTAGCAGGGGGGACCTACAATGAGCAGTTCTTC. The encoded protein is CASSLAGGTYNEQFF.

J is TRBJ1-5 and V is TRBV19; D is unresolved. Germline V gene lookup returns CDR1 LNHDA and CDR2 SQIVND (reference sequence). Trimming stripped 0 bases from V and 3 bases from J, with 3 bases between. The CDR3 has 13 residues. CDR3: CASSIEINQPQHF. The CDR3 DNA reads as TGTGCCAGTAGTATAGAGATCAATCAGCCCCAGCATTTT.

This clonotype was seen at least ten times. V and J are TRBV6-1 and TRBJ1-1; D remains unclear. Trimming removed 4 bases from V and 5 bases from J, with 8 bases in between. The CDR3 has 12 residues. Per the germline V gene, CDR1 is MNHNS and CDR2 is SASEGT. CDR3 residues: CASSGEVTEAFF. CDR3 coding DNA: TGTGCCAGCAGTGGGGAGGTAACTGAAGCTTTCTTT.

This clonotype was counted between two and nine times. The chain uses TRBV7-9 and TRBJ1-6; D is unclear. Trimming took off 1 base at V and 11 bases at J, with 6 bases between the two ends. The CDR3 length is 12 residues. Germline CDR1 and CDR2: SEHNR and FQNEAQ (reference sequence). CDR3 nucleotide sequence: TGTGCCAGCAGCTTAGATCTCACACCCCTCCACTTT. This codes for CASSLDLTPLHF. Full variable domain (remainder filled in from reference TRBV7-9 and TRBJ1-6): DTGVSQNPRHKITKRGQNVTFRCDPISEHNRLYWYRQTLGQGPEFLTYFQNEAQLEKSRLLSDRFSAERPKGSFSTLEIQRTEQGDSAMYLCASSLDLTPLHFGNGTRLTVT.

The chain couples TRBV7-8 to TRBJ1-2; a possible D gene is TRBD1 (5 bases). The CDR3 contains 16 residues. The V end was cut by 6 bases, the J end by 6 bases, with 23 bases between. Germline V lookup: CDR1 SGHVS, CDR2 FQNEAQ. The CDR3 DNA follows: TGTGCCAGCAGTGAGCTTAGCTCGGGACCAGTAGATGGCTACACCTTC. Translation: CASSELSSGPVDGYTF.

The sample holds many counts of this clonotype. The chain couples TRBV29-1 to TRBJ1-2, with 8 bases matching TRBD1. With V trimmed by 4 bases and J by 0 bases, 7 bases remained unmatched. CDR3 size: 15 residues. The V gene's germline CDR1 is SQVTM and CDR2 ANQGSEA. The CDR3 is CSVVLVDRANYGYTF. The CDR3 bases are TGCAGCGTTGTGTTAGTGGACAGGGCTAACTATGGCTACACCTTC.

The chain is built from TRBV9 and TRBJ2-2; D tentatively fits TRBD1 or TRBD2 (6 bases each). V lost 0 bases and J 5 bases, leaving 8 bases between the germline ends. Germline assignment: CDR1 SGDLS and CDR2 YYNGEE. CDR3 size: 14 residues. CDR3 residues: CASSVEGGTGELFF. The CDR3 nucleotides are TGTGCCAGCAGCGTAGAGGGGGGAACCGGGGAGCTGTTTTTT.

V is TRBV7-3 and J is TRBJ2-5, with D maybe TRBD1 (7 bases). Germline values: CDR1 SGHTA, CDR2 FQGTGA. V lost 2 bases, J lost 0 bases, and 13 bases lay in between. CDR3 length: 16 amino acids. The CDR3 DNA sequence: TGTGCCAGCAGCTTACTGCAGGGGGGATACCAAGAGACCCAGTACTTC. Encoded protein: CASSLLQGGYQETQYF.

This clonotype was picked up one time. V is TRBV20-1 and J is TRBJ1-1, with 8 bases matching TRBD1. From germline, CDR1 is DFQATT and CDR2 SNEGSKA (reference sequence). V trimming: 5 bases; J trimming: 1 base; junction bases outside the gene matches: 9. The CDR3 has 15 residues. The DNA for the CDR3 is TGCAGTGCTGGGGGCGGGGACAGGACGAACACTGAAGCTTTCTTT. Protein sequence: CSAGGGDRTNTEAFF.

The V call is TRBV20-1, the J call TRBJ2-7; 9 positions agree with TRBD1. CDR1 is DFQATT, CDR2 SNEGSKA, per germline (reference sequence). V lost 6 bases, J lost 3 bases, and 3 bases stayed unmatched. The CDR3 has 12 residues. As DNA, the CDR3 is TGCAGTGCGGCGGGACAGGGCTACGAGCAGTACTTC. Its protein is CSAAGQGYEQYF.

This clonotype was observed once. The CDR3: CASRSPFALRDEQFF. CDR3 nucleotides: TGCGCCAGCAGGTCCCCCTTTGCACTTAGGGATGAGCAGTTCTTC. V gene TRBV10-2 combines with J gene TRBJ2-1; D gene uncertain. Trimming took off 6 bases at V and 8 bases at J, with 20 bases between the two ends. The CDR3 sequence is 15 residues long. Germline-derived CDR1 and CDR2 are WSHSY and SAAADI.

The V and J genes are TRBV5-1 and TRBJ2-3; either TRBD1 or TRBD2 may supply D (5 bases each). Germline V gene sequence: CDR1 SGHRS, CDR2 YFSETQ. The CDR3 spans 12 residues. V shed 5 bases and J shed 6 bases, with 10 bases lying between them. The CDR3 bases are TGCGCCAGCAGGCTGGGGGTTGATACGCAGTATTTT. Encoded protein: CASRLGVDTQYF.

The chain combines TRBV29-1 with TRBJ2-1; D call uncertain. Trimming cost V 7 bases and J 4 bases, with 11 bases left between them. The CDR3 has 12 amino acids. The germline CDR1 and CDR2 sequences are SQVTM and ANQGSEA. CDR3 nucleotides: TGCAGCGGAGGTGGGGAATACAATGAGCAGTTCTTC. This translates into CSGGGEYNEQFF.

The rearrangement joins TRBV25-1 to TRBJ1-3; D unresolved. This CDR3 has 14 residues. V lost 4 bases, J lost 2 bases, and 9 bases lay in between. Germline V gene data show CDR1 as MGHDK and CDR2 as SYGVNS. CDR3 region: CASSVGTAGNTIYF. The CDR3 DNA reads TGTGCCAGCAGTGTAGGTACAGCTGGAAACACCATATATTTT.

The sample holds many counts of this clonotype. The chain couples TRBV20-1 to TRBJ2-1; TRBD1 might be the D (6 bases). CDR1 is DFQATT and CDR2 is SNEGSKA in the germline V gene (reference sequence). The CDR3 covers 11 residues. Trimming left V 3 bases short and J 8 bases short, with 8 bases between. The CDR3: CSARKGDEQFF. DNA for the CDR3: TGCAGTGCTAGGAAGGGGGATGAGCAGTTCTTC.

This clonotype has more than one count but fewer than ten. The chain recombines TRBV2 with TRBJ1-5; 7 nucleotides align to TRBD1. This CDR3 spans 15 amino acids. The junction had 10 bases not matched to a gene; V was cut back by 6 bases and J by 5 bases. CDR1 is SNHLY and CDR2 is FYNNEI in the germline V gene. CDR3 coding DNA: TGTGCCAGCAGGAGTATACAGGGGCGGCATCAGCCCCAGCATTTT. This codes for CASRSIQGRHQPQHF.

The V and J genes are TRBV10-1 and TRBJ2-2; 7 positions match TRBD1. With V trimmed by 2 bases and J by 0 bases, 0 bases remained unmatched. The CDR3 sequence is 15 residues long. Germline V gene data show CDR1 as WNHNN and CDR2 as SYGVQD (reference sequence). The CDR3 DNA sequence: TGCGCCAGCAGTGAGGGGACAGCGAACACCGGGGAGCTGTTTTTT. This gives the protein CASSEGTANTGELFF.

The rearrangement links TRBV7-7 to TRBJ1-2, with D possibly matching TRBD1 (5 bases). V was cut by 5 bases and J by 4 bases, with 8 bases left in between. The germline V gene has CDR1 SSHAT and CDR2 FNYEAQ (reference sequence). This CDR3 has 12 residues. CDR3 DNA: TGTGCCAGCAGCATCGACAGCTATGGCTACACCTTC. This gives the protein CASSIDSYGYTF.

The gene calls are TRBV2 and TRBJ2-5; a weak D match, TRBD1 (5 bases). Trimming shortened V by 2 bases and J by 2 bases, and 9 bases separated the two germline ends. The CDR3 totals 14 residues. The germline V gene has CDR1 SNHLY and CDR2 FYNNEI. In DNA, the CDR3 is TGTGCCAGCAGTGAAAGACAGACTCAAGAGACCCAGTACTTC. The encoded protein is CASSERQTQETQYF.

This clonotype occurred once. The chain links TRBV15 to TRBJ2-2; no definite D call. CDR1 LNHNV and CDR2 YYDKDF come from the germline V gene (reference sequence). V was clipped by 3 bases and J by 5 bases, with 19 bases between them. CDR3 length equals 17 residues. CDR3 region: CATSSNKETLWTGELFF. For the CDR3, the DNA is TGTGCCACCAGCAGCAACAAGGAAACCCTGTGGACCGGGGAGCTGTTTTTT.

The V and J genes are TRBV15 and TRBJ1-6, with a possible D match to TRBD1 (6 bases). Germline V CDR1 and CDR2: LNHNV, YYDKDF (reference sequence). The germline V and J ends were trimmed by 5 bases and 12 bases, with 17 bases remaining between them. This CDR3 is 14 amino acids long. CDR3 sequence (DNA): TGTGCCACCAGCTCGAAAGGGGGTGGGGGACCCCTCCACTTT. It codes for CATSSKGGGGPLHF.

J is TRBJ1-2 and V is TRBV19; TRBD1 aligns across 12 bases. Germline V gives CDR1 LNHDA, CDR2 SQIVND (reference sequence). The V gene end was trimmed by 7 bases and the J gene end by 4 bases; junction bases not matched to a gene: 4. The CDR3 consists of 14 residues. The CDR3 here is CASMGTGGGYGYTF. The DNA of the CDR3 is TGTGCCAGTATGGGGACAGGGGGCGGCTATGGCTACACCTTC. Filled out from reference TRBV19 and TRBJ1-2, the complete variable domain reads DGGITQSPKYLFRKEGQNVTLSCEQNLNHDAMYWYRQDPGQGLRLIYYSQIVNDFQKGDIAEGYSVSREKKESFPLTVTSAQKNPTAFYLCASMGTGGGYGYTFGSGTRLTVV.

The CDR3 is CASSADRQLQYF. The CDR3 DNA reads TGTGCCAGCAGCGCGGACAGGCAGTTGCAGTATTTT. The chain has TRBV5-6 and TRBJ2-3, with 7 bases identical to TRBD1. The germline CDR1 and CDR2 sequences are SGHDT and YYEEEE. V trimming: 4 bases; J trimming: 11 bases; junction bases outside the gene matches: 7. The CDR3 runs 12 residues.